Listed below are T cell receptor beta chains from one sample, sequenced in a study of early T cells in non-severe SARS-CoV-2 infection. TCRdb reprocessed the 5' RACE reads with MiXCR, giving one entry per CDR3 protein. Of over 100,000 distinct CDR3 sequences in the sample, around 12% were seen once. Sequenced input: whole blood. Receptors originate from an adult who was a healthcare worker with PCR-confirmed SARS-CoV-2 infection or an uninfected control (not recorded which). The CDR3 runs from the conserved cysteine through the conserved F or W. A D gene is named only where the DNA matches it firmly. The size of a clone is reported for some rows only, either as once, few or many, or as a class for expanded clones.

clone_size d_call j_call v_call cdr3_nt cdr3_aa
NA NA TRBJ1-5 TRBV6-5 TGTGCCAGCGCCAGTGGACAGCAGGTCAAGCCCCAGCATTTT CASASGQQVKPQHF
few NA TRBJ2-5 TRBV25-1 TGTGCCAGCAGTAAGACTAGTCTCTATGGGACCCAGTACTTC CASSKTSLYGTQYF
many TRBD1 TRBJ2-1 TRBV3-1 TGTGCCAGCAGCCAAATCCGAGACAGGGGTATCTACAATGAGCAGTTCTTC CASSQIRDRGIYNEQFF
many NA TRBJ1-4 TRBV6-5 TGTGCCAGCAGTTATTTCATAGGTGAAAAACTGTTTTTT CASSYFIGEKLFF
once TRBD1 TRBJ1-1 TRBV9 TGTGCCAGCAGCCCCCTCGTGAGCAGGGGGGCGAACACTGAAGCTTTCTTT CASSPLVSRGANTEAFF
NA NA TRBJ1-1 TRBV11-2 TGTGCCAGCAGCTTACCCCGGTCCGGACCTGAAGCTTTCTTT CASSLPRSGPEAFF
few NA TRBJ2-5 TRBV11-2 TGTGCCAGCAGCTTAGATCGGGGCGCGGGGCTGGAGACCCAGTACTTC CASSLDRGAGLETQYF
NA NA TRBJ2-2 TRBV5-5 TGTGCCAGCAGGGCAACAGGCACCGGGGAGCTGTTTTTT CASRATGTGELFF
many NA TRBJ2-1 TRBV12-3/TRBV12-4 TGTGCCAGCGGGCCCGGGACTGCCCCCGATCAGCAGTTCTTC CASGPGTAPDQQFF
many NA TRBJ1-1 TRBV6-4 TGTGCCCAGTTTAGAACTGAAGCTTTCTTT CAQFRTEAFF
many NA TRBJ2-7 TRBV7-9 TGTGCCAGCAGCGTCCCTCGTGGCGAGCAGTACTTC CASSVPRGEQYF
NA TRBD1 TRBJ2-7 TRBV11-2 TGTGCCAGCAGCTTAGCTGGACAGGGTCTCGAGCAGTACTTC CASSLAGQGLEQYF
many NA TRBJ2-1 TRBV5-1 TGCGCCAGCAGACTCGAGGAGGGCTATGAGCAGTTCTTC CASRLEEGYEQFF
many TRBD2 TRBJ2-1 TRBV9 TGTGCCAGCAGCGAGAGACTAGCGGGGAAAAATGAGCAGTTCTTC CASSERLAGKNEQFF
few NA TRBJ1-3 TRBV12-3/TRBV12-4 TGTGCCAGCAGGGCTAGCTCTGGAAACACCATATATTTT CASRASSGNTIYF
NA NA TRBJ2-4 TRBV10-3 TGTGCCATCAGTGATGAGAAAAACATTCAGTACTTC CAISDEKNIQYF
NA NA TRBJ2-1 TRBV28 TGTGCCAGCAGTTTAGCAAGTATTGAGCAGTTCTTC CASSLASIEQFF
few NA TRBJ1-4 TRBV7-9 TGTGCCAGCAGCTTGTTTGGACCTAATGAAAAACTGTTTTTT CASSLFGPNEKLFF
many NA TRBJ1-2 TRBV2 TGTGCCAGCACCATGACGGAGTCTAACTATGGCTACACCTTC CASTMTESNYGYTF
few NA TRBJ2-2 TRBV20-1 TGCAGTGGTCGAATGGACGTCGCGAACACCGGGGAGCTGTTTTTT CSGRMDVANTGELFF
few TRBD2 TRBJ2-1 TRBV2 TGTGCCAGCAGTGAAGCGACGATGGGACTAGCCGCGTTCTTC CASSEATMGLAAFF
NA NA TRBJ2-1 TRBV6-5 TGTGCCAGCAGTTACTCGGGGGGCCACGGTGAGCAGTTCTTC CASSYSGGHGEQFF
NA NA TRBJ1-1 TRBV7-9 TGTGCCAGCGTCCGCGGCGAGTTCCCCACTGAAGCTTTCTTT CASVRGEFPTEAFF
NA NA TRBJ2-3 TRBV6-2/TRBV6-3 TGTGCCAGCAGTTACGAGGCTAATACGCAGTATTTT CASSYEANTQYF
NA NA TRBJ2-7 TRBV28 TGTGCCAGCATGGGGACGGCGAGCTCCTACGAGCAGTACTTC CASMGTASSYEQYF
many TRBD1 TRBJ2-2 TRBV20-1 TGCAGTGCTAGGGACAGGGACACCGGGGAGCTTTTTTTT CSARDRDTGELFF
NA TRBD1 TRBJ2-1 TRBV7-2 TGTGCCAGCAGCGCCGGGACAGCGCATTACAATGAGCAGTTCTTC CASSAGTAHYNEQFF